Below are 27 T cell receptor beta chains sequenced from a single sample in a study of regulatory T cells in long-lasting Graves disease. The authors built TCR beta libraries using iRepertoire HTBI primers and Arm-PCR of CDR3 regions. TCRdb re-called the multiplex PCR reads through MiXCR, storing one row per CDR3 protein. The table lists 400,000 to 500,000 distinct CDR3 sequences, about 22% of them singletons, with roughly 7.7% in the top ten. Time point denoted: persistent/refractory GD, antithyroid drugs over 5 years with positive TRAb. Extracted RNA from PBMCs served as the source of the TCR library. The material was peripheral blood mononuclear cells (PBMCs), obtained when the disease was refractory, from a patient treated with antithyroid drugs. These receptor sequences come from a female donor with Graves disease.

V usage is TRBV12-3 or TRBV12-4 and J usage is TRBJ2-3; D is unresolved. The ends were cut back, 0 bases at V and 8 bases at J, with 18 bases in the middle. The CDR3 runs to 16 residues. The CDR3 protein is CASSLAPPSRFRTQYF. Here the CDR3 DNA reads TGTGCCAGCAGTTTAGCCCCTCCCTCGCGGTTTCGTACGCAGTATTTT.

This clonotype was counted ten times or more. The rearrangement joins TRBV13 to TRBJ2-2, with D perhaps TRBD2 (5 bases). V was clipped by 4 bases and J by 2 bases, with 11 bases between them. In germline, CDR1 is PRHDT, CDR2 FYEKMQ (reference sequence). There are 15 residues in the CDR3. The CDR3 here is CASSSGNDNTGELFF. The CDR3, as DNA: TGTGCCAGCAGCTCCGGGAATGATAACACCGGGGAGCTGTTTTTT.

This clonotype was observed many times. The chain recombines TRBV15 with TRBJ1-5, with D unresolved. Germline values: CDR1 LNHNV, CDR2 YYDKDF (reference sequence). The CDR3 length is 17 residues. With 1 base removed from V and 2 bases from J, the gap between germline ends came to 15 bases. The CDR3 nucleotides read TGTGCCACCAGCAGAGGTCCGTGGAATAGTGGCAATCAGCCCCAGCATTTT. Encoded protein: CATSRGPWNSGNQPQHF.

This clonotype has just a few counts. The J gene is TRBJ1-1, the V gene TRBV20-1; D uncertain. V was clipped by 2 bases and J by 2 bases, with 12 bases between them. This CDR3 contains 14 residues. Germline-derived CDR1 and CDR2 are DFQATT and SNEGSKA (reference sequence). The CDR3 loop reads CSARLPDGNTEAFF. Written as DNA, the CDR3 is TGCAGTGCTAGATTGCCGGACGGTAACACTGAAGCTTTCTTT.

This clonotype has a handful of counts. The chain couples TRBV7-9 to TRBJ2-1; 13 positions agree with TRBD2. With V trimmed by 10 bases and J by 7 bases, 10 bases remained unmatched. This CDR3 spans 15 amino acids. Germline-derived CDR1 and CDR2 are SEHNR and FQNEAQ (reference sequence). The CDR3 spells CATPVGLAGENEQFF. The CDR3 DNA follows: TGTGCCACTCCGGTAGGACTAGCGGGAGAGAATGAGCAGTTCTTC.

This clonotype was picked up many times. The rearrangement uses TRBV28 and TRBJ2-7; 9 bases line up with TRBD2. J was trimmed by 5 bases and V by 3 bases; bases with no gene match: 8. CDR1 is MDHEN, CDR2 SYDVKM, per germline. The length of the CDR3 is 15 residues. CDR3 coding DNA: TGTGCCAGCAGTTTTAGTGGCGGGGGGGGGGACGAGCAGTACTTC. Its translation: CASSFSGGGGDEQYF.

This clonotype has ten or more counts. The chain recombines TRBV2 with TRBJ2-2; 8 bases map to TRBD1. This CDR3 spans 14 amino acids. CDR1 and CDR2 (germline): SNHLY, FYNNEI. V shed 9 bases and J 4 bases; nucleotides not matched to a gene: 7. For the CDR3, the DNA is TGTGCCAGTGCCGACAGGGGCGGCACCGGGGAGCTGTTTTTT. It yields the protein CASADRGGTGELFF.

This rearrangement joins TRBV28 to TRBJ1-3, with TRBD1 matching 9 bases. This CDR3 region has 14 residues. The germline V gene encodes CDR1 MDHEN and CDR2 SYDVKM. The J segment lost 4 bases and the V segment lost 11 bases, leaving 9 bases of the junction unmatched. The CDR3 DNA follows: TGTGCCGGGGCGACAGGGGGTGTGGGAAACACCATATATTTT. Its protein product is CAGATGGVGNTIYF.

This clonotype was counted a few times. One end of the junction does not line up with germline, which may come from a read error. The chain employs TRBV28 and TRBJ1-5; the D gene is possibly TRBD1 (5 bases). Germline V gene lookup returns CDR1 MDHEN and CDR2 SYDVKM. There are 15 residues in the CDR3. CDR3 sequence: CAGSFSRASNQPQHF. Written as DNA, the CDR3 is TGTGCCGGCAGTTTCAGCAGGGCTAGCAATCAGCCCCAGCATTTT.

There are a few counts of this clonotype. The chain links TRBV11-2 to TRBJ2-6; tentatively, D is TRBD1 (6 bases). V lost 4 bases, J lost 0 bases, and 13 bases lay in between. The V gene's germline CDR1 is SGHAT and CDR2 FQNNGV. The CDR3 loop spans 17 amino acids. CDR3 sequence: CASSSVRGDSGANVLTF. CDR3 sequence (DNA): TGTGCCAGCAGCTCCGTCAGGGGAGACTCTGGGGCCAACGTCCTGACTTTC.

This clonotype has more than one count but fewer than ten. The V gene is TRBV7-2, the J gene TRBJ1-1; 7 bases match TRBD1. V lost 0 bases to trimming and J lost 2 bases; unmatched junction nucleotides: 6. The CDR3 loop spans 16 amino acids. The germline V gene has CDR1 SGHTA and CDR2 FQGNSA. The CDR3 spells CASSLASGQSNTEAFF. CDR3 sequence (DNA): TGTGCCAGCAGCTTAGCTTCGGGACAGTCCAACACTGAAGCTTTCTTT.

In its sample, this clonotype was seen many times. CDR3 DNA sequence: TGTGCCAGCAGCTTGCCGACGGGGTGGCAGATGAGGTCGGACTATGGCTACACCTTC. This codes for CASSLPTGWQMRSDYGYTF. This chain uses TRBV11-2 with TRBJ1-2; D gene uncertain. Per germline, CDR1 SGHAT and CDR2 FQNNGV. V was trimmed by 3 bases and J by 3 bases, leaving 26 bases between them. The CDR3 consists of 19 residues.

This clonotype was detected many times. The V gene is TRBV20-1, the J gene TRBJ2-7, with TRBD1 matching 8 bases. Germline lookup yields CDR1 DFQATT and CDR2 SNEGSKA (reference sequence). The CDR3 is 13 residues long. V lost 1 base to trimming and J lost 2 bases; unmatched junction nucleotides: 1. Here the CDR3 DNA reads TGCAGTGCTAGAGCACAGGGGGCCTACGAGCAGTACTTC. This codes for CSARAQGAYEQYF.

In its sample, this clonotype was seen many times. The rearrangement uses TRBV28 and TRBJ1-4; D gene unclear. The germline V and J ends were trimmed by 3 bases and 8 bases, with 13 bases remaining between them. CDR3 length equals 14 residues. CDR1 MDHEN and CDR2 SYDVKM come from the germline V gene. The DNA for the CDR3 is TGTGCCAGCAGTTTTCCGGGAGAAGGGGAAAAACTGTTTTTT. It is translated as CASSFPGEGEKLFF.

The chain couples TRBV28 to TRBJ1-6, with no clear D. V was shortened by 9 bases and J by 1 base, with 13 bases between the two germline ends. The length of the CDR3 is 15 residues. Germline V gives CDR1 MDHEN, CDR2 SYDVKM. The DNA for the CDR3 is TGTGCCAGTAGACCTGGTCAGTCCTATAATTCACCCCTCCACTTT. This gives the protein CASRPGQSYNSPLHF.

The chain carries TRBV30 and TRBJ2-7; D not certain. Germline V gene lookup returns CDR1 GTSNPN and CDR2 SVGIG (reference sequence). Trimming pared 3 bases from V and 9 bases from J, leaving 12 bases between. This CDR3 comprises 11 residues. CDR3 nucleotides: TGTGCCTGGAGCGAAGCCTGGGGGCAGTACTTC. Protein: CAWSEAWGQYF.

This clonotype turned up a few times. The J gene is TRBJ1-6, the V gene TRBV6-1; TRBD1 matches 7 bases. After removal of 3 bases from V and 5 bases from J, the junction contained 4 bases not matched to a gene. Germline V gives CDR1 MNHNS, CDR2 SASEGT. The CDR3 extends over 15 amino acids. This CDR3 reads CASSETGNHNSPLHF. As DNA, the CDR3 is TGTGCCAGCAGTGAGACAGGGAACCATAATTCACCCCTCCACTTT.

This chain joins TRBV2 and TRBJ1-3, with D maybe TRBD1 (5 bases). Trimming removed 5 bases from V and 4 bases from J, with 12 bases in between. CDR3 length equals 14 residues. CDR1 and CDR2 from the germline V gene are SNHLY and FYNNEI. The CDR3 spells CASSMGRAGNTIYF. CDR3 sequence (DNA): TGTGCCAGCAGTATGGGACGAGCAGGAAACACCATATATTTT.

This clonotype was found many times. The chain joins TRBV11-2 to TRBJ1-1, with D possibly being TRBD1 (5 bases). V gave up 4 bases and J gave up 1 base, with 13 bases separating them. Germline V CDR1 and CDR2: SGHAT, FQNNGV. The CDR3 runs 15 residues. CDR3 coding DNA: TGTGCCAGCAGCTCCTTCCGGGGGGGGAACACTGAAGCTTTCTTT. Protein product: CASSSFRGGNTEAFF.

This clonotype was observed once. A read error is possible here, since a much larger clone lies one base away. CDR3 residues: CASSQEAGGYGYTF. The DNA for the CDR3 is TGCGCCAGCAGCCAAGAGGCAGGTGGATATGGCTACACCTTC. This chain connects TRBV4-3 to TRBJ1-2; D gene ambiguous. The CDR3 runs to 14 residues. CDR1 is LGHNA and CDR2 is YSLEER in the germline V gene. V lost 0 bases and J lost 5, with 10 bases in between.

The rearrangement joins TRBV4-1 to TRBJ2-7; possible D gene TRBD2, 7 bases. CDR3 length: 18 amino acids. Germline V CDR1 and CDR2: MGHRA, YSYEKL. With 1 base removed from V and 2 bases from J, the gap between germline ends came to 21 bases. The CDR3 sequence: CASSQVYRGARGTYEQYF. In DNA, the CDR3 is TGCGCCAGCAGCCAAGTTTATCGGGGGGCCCGAGGAACCTACGAGCAGTACTTC.

There are many counts of this clonotype. The chain employs TRBV6-1 and TRBJ2-2; D is possibly TRBD1 (5 bases). Looked up from germline, CDR1 is MNHNS and CDR2 is SASEGT. The CDR3 extends over 16 amino acids. V lost 6 bases, J lost 2 bases, and 16 bases lay in between. The CDR3 loop is CASSFTQGYNTGELFF. The CDR3 bases are TGTGCCAGCAGCTTTACGCAGGGATATAACACCGGGGAGCTGTTTTTT.

The J gene is TRBJ2-1, the V gene TRBV6-2 or TRBV6-3; 7 bases are shared with TRBD2. This CDR3 spans 14 amino acids. V was pared by 8 bases and J by 0 bases, with 4 bases of the junction left unmatched. Germline V CDR1 and CDR2: MNHEY, SVGEGT. The CDR3 DNA reads TGTGCCAGCCGGGAGGCTGGCTCCTACAATGAGCAGTTCTTC. Its protein is CASREAGSYNEQFF.

Note on this clonotype: This may be a read error: a much more frequent sequence differs by one nucleotide. In this CDR3 the conserved last residue, phenylalanine or tryptophan, is missing, so a read error is likely. This sequence joins TRBV6-2 or TRBV6-3 and TRBJ1-1; TRBD1 might be the D (5 bases). The CDR3 length is 14 residues. V shed 5 bases and J shed 2 bases, with 12 bases lying between them. Looked up from germline, CDR1 is MNHEY and CDR2 is SVGEGT. CDR3 sequence: CASSVWGPNTEAFL. The DNA for the CDR3 is TGTGCCAGCAGTGTCTGGGGACCTAACACTGAAGCTTTCCTT.

This sequence joins TRBV12-3 or TRBV12-4 and TRBJ1-3; 7 positions match TRBD1. J lost 14 bases, V lost 1 base, and 5 bases had no gene match. The CDR3 is 12 residues long. In nucleotides, the CDR3 is TGTGCCAGCAGTTTAGGTGAAGGGGGCGTATATTTT. Its protein is CASSLGEGGVYF.

With respect to this clonotype: A much larger clone sits a single nucleotide away, making a read error possible. The rearrangement uses TRBV11-2 and TRBJ2-4; TRBD2 is a possible D gene (5 bases). The germline gives CDR1 SGHAT, CDR2 FQNNGV. CDR3 size: 14 residues. The CDR3 here is CASSQAAAWAIQCF. In DNA, the CDR3 is TGTGCCAGCAGCCAAGCGGCGGCATGGGCCATTCAGTGCTTC.

A few counts support this clonotype. The chain carries TRBV3-1 and TRBJ2-5; 8 nucleotides agree with TRBD2. This CDR3 has 16 residues. CDR1 is LGHDT and CDR2 is YNNKEL in the germline V gene (reference sequence). V shed 2 bases and J 0 bases; nucleotides not matched to a gene: 5. The DNA of the CDR3 is TGTGCCAGCAGCCAACTGGGACTAGGGTACCAAGAGACCCAGTACTTC. Its translation is CASSQLGLGYQETQYF.